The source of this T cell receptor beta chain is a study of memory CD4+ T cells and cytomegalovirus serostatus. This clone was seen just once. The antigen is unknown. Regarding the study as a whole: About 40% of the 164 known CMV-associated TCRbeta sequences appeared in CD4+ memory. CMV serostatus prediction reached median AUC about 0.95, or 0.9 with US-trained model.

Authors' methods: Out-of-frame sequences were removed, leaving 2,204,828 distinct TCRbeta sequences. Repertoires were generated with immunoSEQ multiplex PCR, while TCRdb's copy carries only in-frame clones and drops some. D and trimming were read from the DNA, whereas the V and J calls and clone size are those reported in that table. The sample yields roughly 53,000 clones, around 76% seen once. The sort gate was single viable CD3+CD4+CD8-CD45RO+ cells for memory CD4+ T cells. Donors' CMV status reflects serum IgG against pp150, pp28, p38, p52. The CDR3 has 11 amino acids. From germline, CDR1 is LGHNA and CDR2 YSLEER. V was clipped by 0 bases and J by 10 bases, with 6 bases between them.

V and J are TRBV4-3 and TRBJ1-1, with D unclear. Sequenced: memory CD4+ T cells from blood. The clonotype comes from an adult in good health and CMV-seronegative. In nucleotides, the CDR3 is TGCGCCAGCAGCCAAGATCGGGTAGCTTTCTTT. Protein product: CASSQDRVAFF.